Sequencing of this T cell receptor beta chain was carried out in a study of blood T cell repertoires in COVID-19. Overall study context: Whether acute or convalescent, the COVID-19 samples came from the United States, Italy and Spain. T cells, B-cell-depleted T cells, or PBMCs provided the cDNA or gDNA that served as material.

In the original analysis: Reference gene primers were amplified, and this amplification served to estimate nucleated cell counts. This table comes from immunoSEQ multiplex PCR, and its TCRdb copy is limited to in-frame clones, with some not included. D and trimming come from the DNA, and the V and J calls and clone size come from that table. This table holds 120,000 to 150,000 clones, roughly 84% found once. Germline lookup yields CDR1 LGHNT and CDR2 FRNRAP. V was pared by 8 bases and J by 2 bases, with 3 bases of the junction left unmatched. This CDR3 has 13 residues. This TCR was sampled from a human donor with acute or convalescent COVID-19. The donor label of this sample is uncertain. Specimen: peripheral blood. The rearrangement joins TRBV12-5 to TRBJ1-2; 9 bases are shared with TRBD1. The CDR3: CASIGQGNYGYTF. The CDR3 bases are TGTGCTAGTATAGGACAGGGGAACTATGGCTACACCTTC.